This T cell receptor (beta chain) emerged from a study of T cells in Graves' hyperthyroidism and ophthalmopathy (dated by TCRdb to about 2019). Regarding the complete study: Peripheral blood was sampled at the time of initial diagnosis, prior to any treatment. To identify distinguishing TCR V-J signatures, a discovery cohort of roughly 100 patients was used, comprising 43 with Graves' ophthalmopathy and 57 with stable Graves' hyperthyroidism. Prospective prediction of ophthalmopathy was tested in an independent validation cohort of fewer than 20 hyperthyroidism patients and some 17 patients who later progressed to ophthalmopathy. The 75 to 100 discovery patients were randomly split 7:3 into training and test sets. Thyroid tissue and blood T-cell repertoires from about 6 Graves' hyperthyroidism patients were also compared in the study. After blood sampling, hyperthyroidism patients were treated with methimazole at a starting dose of 30 mg daily, and ophthalmopathy patients were treated with high-dose intravenous methylprednisolone. The paper describes TCR Vbeta CDR3 sequencing of 120 to 150 peripheral blood samples, made up of around 41 ophthalmopathy patients, roughly 72 hyperthyroidism patients and about 17 progressor patients.

TCR beta CDR3 regions were amplified from RNA transcripts. For the first round of RT-PCR on the TCR CDR3, the HTBI primer set was used together with the Qiagen OneStep RT-PCR kit. Libraries were constructed in a second round of multiplex PCR, after which size selection and purification were performed. The libraries were sequenced on an Illumina HiSeq2000 using paired-end 100 bp reads. Per the source publication's procedure: SOAPnuke was used to process the raw data, removing reads that contained adapters or uncalled bases, had a mean Phred below 15, or lacked an exact match to the constant primer or identifier. COPE v1.2.5 was used to merge the high-quality paired reads, and each unique nucleotide sequence was defined as a clonotype. MiTCR v1.1 was used to align the clonotypes against IMGT TRBV, TRBD and TRBJ reference segments. The analysis included only V-J combinations with a frequency above 0.0001, which together covered around 99% of the repertoires. A TCS score was defined as the ratio of F50 (clonal expansion) to E x V (chaos), with BLOSUM62-based TCRdist applied between CDR3 peptides within each V-J. Welch's t-statistics and random forest reduced around 510 V-J features to about 12, which were used in a naive Bayes classifier (R e1071). TCRdb trimmed public reads at Q25 via fastp, called clones via MiXCR and kept in-frame beta chains. Each entry merges the rows of one CDR3 protein and shows their most common DNA and genes. The V and J calls here are based on TCRdb, not the publication. This sample is represented by about 770,000 distinct CDR3 sequences; over 15% of them were singletons. The ten top clones hold 16% of the sample.

Study-level results and caveats: Ophthalmopathy was separated from stable hyperthyroidism by a 13 V-J signature model, with roughly 88% sensitivity and 81% to 82% specificity obtained in cross-validation and 80%/75% obtained in testing. Blood samples also contained most of the expanded thyroid clonotypes (frequency above 0.001), which suggests that blood repertoires may reflect thyroid immune responses. In validation, the model predicted progression to ophthalmopathy with approximately 70% sensitivity and about 72% specificity, a median of 6.5 months before onset. Sample size was not statistically predetermined, and investigators were not blinded to group allocation.

CDR1 and CDR2 were assigned from the germline V gene (reference sequence) as LNHNV and YYDKDF. From cysteine to phenylalanine, the CDR3 is 15 amino acids long. CDR3 DNA is the only sequence kept; it has 45 bases, read in frame from the first base. Remarks on this clonotype: Its specific antigen is unknown. An end of the junction does not agree with germline; a read error may underlie this.

The hyperthyroidism patients were between 18 and 65 years old and newly diagnosed, with a disease duration of less than 2 months. Exclusion was applied to patients with uncontrolled infections, other autoimmune diseases, pregnancy or lactation. Diagnoses were based on clinical symptoms, serum thyroxine and TRAb, thyroid ultrasound and orbital computed tomography. Blood from progressor patients was drawn when they were first diagnosed with hyperthyroidism, before any ophthalmopathy symptoms appeared. PBMCs were separated from under 12 ml of fresh peripheral blood using Ficoll-Paque density gradient centrifugation. Patients classed as progressors first received a Graves' hyperthyroidism diagnosis and then went on to develop ophthalmopathy during follow-up. Total RNA was extracted using Trizol reagent, and RNA quality was assessed on an Agilent 2100 Bioanalyzer.

This receptor was taken from a woman between 45 and 60 years old with Graves' hyperthyroidism that later progressed to Graves' ophthalmopathy. The material sequenced was blood. This receptor chain uses TRBV15 and TRBJ1-3, with no D gene named confidently. The bases are TGTGGCACCAGCAGAGATAAGGTCTCTGGAAACACCATATATTTT. This translates into CGTSRDKVSGNTIYF.